The rows below give T cell receptor beta chains drawn from one sample of a study of shared clonotypes between healthy human individuals. Some clones are missing from TCRdb's copy, which holds only in-frame ones; the method was immunoSEQ multiplex PCR. In the table there are fewer than 400,000 clones, roughly 70% of which are singletons. Sequencing was performed on memory CD4+ T cells sorted from blood. The receptor set was obtained from a man aged 25-40 years in good health. CDR3s include the opening cysteine and the closing phenylalanine or tryptophan. The D gene is left open where the match is weak. Clone size appears in some rows only: once, few, many, or a class for an expanded clone.

clone_size: NA; j_call: TRBJ2-3; v_call: TRBV6-5; d_call: TRBD2; cdr3_nt: TGTGCCAGCAGTTACAATCGGGAGGACTACACAGATACGCAGTATTTT; cdr3_aa: CASSYNREDYTDTQYF
clone_size: NA; j_call: TRBJ2-7; v_call: TRBV28; d_call: NA; cdr3_nt: TGTGCCAGCAGGATGAGAGGCGAGCAGTACTTC; cdr3_aa: CASRMRGEQYF
clone_size: few; j_call: TRBJ2-7; v_call: TRBV13; d_call: NA; cdr3_nt: TGTGCCAGCAGCTTGAATATCGGCAGCGGGACACTTCTCTACGAGCAGTACTTC; cdr3_aa: CASSLNIGSGTLLYEQYF
clone_size: once; j_call: TRBJ2-1; v_call: TRBV7-9; d_call: NA; cdr3_nt: TGTGCCAGCAGCTTCAGTGAAGGGAGCTACAATGAGCAGTTCTTC; cdr3_aa: CASSFSEGSYNEQFF
clone_size: few; j_call: TRBJ2-6; v_call: TRBV5-1; d_call: TRBD1; cdr3_nt: TGCGCCAGCAGCGTACAGGGGGCGCGGGGGGCCAACGTCCTGACTTTC; cdr3_aa: CASSVQGARGANVLTF
clone_size: NA; j_call: TRBJ2-1; v_call: TRBV29-1; d_call: NA; cdr3_nt: TGCAGCGTCGAAGATCAAGCGGGACAGGTCTACAATGAGCAGTTCTTC; cdr3_aa: CSVEDQAGQVYNEQFF
clone_size: NA; j_call: TRBJ1-4; v_call: TRBV30; d_call: NA; cdr3_nt: TGTGCCTACCCAACTATCAGCGGGACTAATGAAAAACTGTTTTTT; cdr3_aa: CAYPTISGTNEKLFF
clone_size: NA; j_call: TRBJ2-3; v_call: TRBV5-4; d_call: NA; cdr3_nt: TGTGCCAGCAGCTTGGCCTTATCAGCGGAGGGGGGGAATACGCAGTATTTT; cdr3_aa: CASSLALSAEGGNTQYF
clone_size: few; j_call: TRBJ2-2; v_call: TRBV6-6; d_call: NA; cdr3_nt: TGTGCCAGCAGACCCGCCCGGGACCCTTTTCCCGGGGAGCTGTTTTTT; cdr3_aa: CASRPARDPFPGELFF
clone_size: NA; j_call: TRBJ2-7; v_call: TRBV25-1; d_call: TRBD2; cdr3_nt: TGTGCCAGCAGTGAGTCTAGCGGAGAATACGAGCAGTACTTC; cdr3_aa: CASSESSGEYEQYF
clone_size: NA; j_call: TRBJ1-5; v_call: TRBV5-6; d_call: NA; cdr3_nt: TGTGCCAGCAGCCTCCAATGGGGGTACGATCAGCCCCAGCATTTT; cdr3_aa: CASSLQWGYDQPQHF
clone_size: NA; j_call: TRBJ2-7; v_call: TRBV28; d_call: NA; cdr3_nt: TGTGCCAGCAGCCCCCCGGGGGCTAAAGAGCAGTACTTC; cdr3_aa: CASSPPGAKEQYF
clone_size: NA; j_call: TRBJ2-1; v_call: TRBV7-9; d_call: NA; cdr3_nt: TGTGCCAGCAACGTCGCAGGGAGCTCCTACAATGAGCAGTTCTTC; cdr3_aa: CASNVAGSSYNEQFF
clone_size: NA; j_call: TRBJ1-4; v_call: TRBV27; d_call: NA; cdr3_nt: TGTGCCAGCAGTTTTTCCCCCCCCGGGCGGGTTAGTGAAAAACTGTTTTTT; cdr3_aa: CASSFSPPGRVSEKLFF
clone_size: NA; j_call: TRBJ2-3; v_call: TRBV14; d_call: NA; cdr3_nt: TGTGCCAGCAGCCATCAAGGGGGGAGCGCCGTCACAGATACGCAGTATTTT; cdr3_aa: CASSHQGGSAVTDTQYF
clone_size: NA; j_call: TRBJ2-1; v_call: TRBV19; d_call: NA; cdr3_nt: TGTGCCAGTAGTACCGATCTTAACAATGAGCAGTTCTTC; cdr3_aa: CASSTDLNNEQFF
clone_size: NA; j_call: TRBJ2-3; v_call: TRBV10-1; d_call: NA; cdr3_nt: TGCGCCAGCGCGAGGAAGGCACGAGATACGCAGTATTTT; cdr3_aa: CASARKARDTQYF
clone_size: NA; j_call: TRBJ2-5; v_call: TRBV2; d_call: TRBD1; cdr3_nt: TGTGCCAGCAGTGTGAGGACAGGGATGCGAGAGACCCAGTACTTC; cdr3_aa: CASSVRTGMRETQYF
clone_size: NA; j_call: TRBJ1-1; v_call: TRBV5-4; d_call: TRBD1; cdr3_nt: TGTGCCAGCAGCCAGGACAGGACAAACACTGAAGCTTTCTTT; cdr3_aa: CASSQDRTNTEAFF
clone_size: NA; j_call: TRBJ2-3; v_call: TRBV5-1; d_call: TRBD2; cdr3_nt: TGCGCCAGCAGGGGGACTAGCAGCACAGATACGCAGTATTTT; cdr3_aa: CASRGTSSTDTQYF
clone_size: NA; j_call: TRBJ2-3; v_call: TRBV4-2; d_call: NA; cdr3_nt: TGTGCCAGCAGCCAAGAGTCAAGCACAGATACGCAGTATTTT; cdr3_aa: CASSQESSTDTQYF
clone_size: few; j_call: TRBJ1-2; v_call: TRBV6-5; d_call: NA; cdr3_nt: TGTGCCAGCAGTTACTCCCCTCCAGGCCTCTATGGCTACACCTTC; cdr3_aa: CASSYSPPGLYGYTF
clone_size: NA; j_call: TRBJ2-1; v_call: TRBV7-8; d_call: TRBD1; cdr3_nt: TGTGCCAGCAGCCGGACAGGCAGCTCCTACAATGAGCAGTTCTTC; cdr3_aa: CASSRTGSSYNEQFF
clone_size: NA; j_call: TRBJ2-7; v_call: TRBV28; d_call: NA; cdr3_nt: TGTGCCAGCAGTGCAAAACGCCGGGCTTCGGGGGAGCAGTACTTC; cdr3_aa: CASSAKRRASGEQYF
clone_size: NA; j_call: TRBJ2-1; v_call: TRBV6-1; d_call: NA; cdr3_nt: TGTGCCAGCCTTAACACAGGCTCCTACAATGAGCAGTTCTTC; cdr3_aa: CASLNTGSYNEQFF
clone_size: NA; j_call: TRBJ1-1; v_call: TRBV5-1; d_call: NA; cdr3_nt: TGCGCCAGCAGTATTCAGGCCCCGACCAACACTGAAGCTTTCTTT; cdr3_aa: CASSIQAPTNTEAFF
clone_size: NA; j_call: TRBJ2-1; v_call: TRBV7-9; d_call: TRBD2; cdr3_nt: TGTGCCAGCAGCCAAGCGGGAGTGTTAGGTGAGCAGTTCTTC; cdr3_aa: CASSQAGVLGEQFF
clone_size: NA; j_call: TRBJ2-7; v_call: TRBV7-2; d_call: NA; cdr3_nt: TGTGCCAGCAGCTTACAGGGCGAAGGCTCCTACGAGCAGTACTTC; cdr3_aa: CASSLQGEGSYEQYF
clone_size: NA; j_call: TRBJ1-1; v_call: TRBV2; d_call: NA; cdr3_nt: TGTGCCAGCACCCTTGGAGACAGGAGGAACACTGAAGCTTTCTTT; cdr3_aa: CASTLGDRRNTEAFF
clone_size: NA; j_call: TRBJ2-3; v_call: TRBV27; d_call: NA; cdr3_nt: TGTGCCAGCAGTTTATTCAACAAGTTCACAGATACGCAGTATTTT; cdr3_aa: CASSLFNKFTDTQYF
clone_size: NA; j_call: TRBJ1-5; v_call: TRBV19; d_call: NA; cdr3_nt: TGTGCCAGTAGTGTCGACGGACGCAATCAGCCCCAGCATTTT; cdr3_aa: CASSVDGRNQPQHF
clone_size: NA; j_call: TRBJ2-6; v_call: TRBV7-3; d_call: NA; cdr3_nt: TGTGCCAGCAGCCTAGACATACCGGGACCAAGCGCGTATGGGGCCAACGTCCTGACTTTC; cdr3_aa: CASSLDIPGPSAYGANVLTF
clone_size: NA; j_call: TRBJ1-1; v_call: TRBV28; d_call: NA; cdr3_nt: TGTGCCAGCGACCGGGCCCTTGGCACTGAAGCTTTCTTT; cdr3_aa: CASDRALGTEAFF